This T cell receptor (beta chain) was captured in a study of blood T cells in healthy people across ages. This clonotype was detected a few times. Its antigen remains unidentified. Donation came from healthy Caucasian individuals in Russia who were aged roughly 6 to 95. Study-wide results and caveats: Shifts in expanded clonotypes may have been confounded by donor CMV status, which was unknown.

J gave up 7 bases and V 5 bases, and 5 bases lay outside the gene matches. The germline CDR1 and CDR2 sequences are MNHNS and SASEGT. This CDR3 is built from 14 residues. With a J-beta primer mix and a sample-barcoded 5' primer, a second PCR ran 7 to 11 cycles. TCRdb used MiXCR to reprocess the 5' RACE reads, holding one entry per CDR3 protein. The sample has almost 300,000 distinct CDR3 sequences, 25% to 30% seen once. V usage is TRBV6-1 and J usage is TRBJ1-6, with 7 bases matching TRBD1. The specimen sequenced was blood. The sequence came from a woman aged 70-85 years in good health. CDR3: CASSMTGLNSPLHF. The CDR3 DNA reads as TGTGCCAGCAGTATGACAGGGTTGAATTCACCCCTCCACTTT.